The rows below give T cell receptor beta chains drawn from one sample of a study of human T cells and chemical hapten exposure. Each CDR3 protein gets one entry after TCRdb re-called the RACE reads with MiXCR. The repertoire holds 180,000 or so distinct CDR3 sequences, with roughly 15% as singletons. Sequenced material: whole blood, taken in connection with sensitization to the hapten diphenylcyclopropenone (DPC). These receptors were obtained from a woman aged 25-40 years with alopecia areata. Some clones in this sample may be carry-over from other donors' samples. Each CDR3 is given with its conserved first and last residue. The D gene is left open where the match is weak. Expanded clones get a size class; other rows say once, few or many, or leave the size out.

cdr3_aa	cdr3_nt	j_call	d_call	v_call	clone_size
CSVEDWQPSTDTQYF	TGCAGCGTTGAAGACTGGCAGCCTAGCACAGATACGCAGTATTTT	TRBJ2-3	NA	TRBV29-1	NA
CASSRLAGASYEQFF	TGTGCCAGCAGCCGACTAGCGGGCGCCTCCTATGAGCAGTTCTTC	TRBJ2-1	TRBD2	TRBV5-6	NA
CASSDGPYEQYF	TGTGCCAGCAGTGATGGGCCCTACGAGCAGTACTTC	TRBJ2-7	NA	TRBV25-1	many
CAISHPQHNEQFF	TGTGCCATCAGCCATCCACAGCACAATGAGCAGTTCTTC	TRBJ2-1	NA	TRBV10-3	many
CSAFKAGGTSTDTQYF	TGCAGTGCATTTAAAGCGGGGGGGACAAGCACAGATACGCAGTATTTT	TRBJ2-3	TRBD2	TRBV20-1	once
CSVELGGVYEQYF	TGCAGCGTTGAACTCGGTGGGGTCTACGAGCAGTACTTC	TRBJ2-7	NA	TRBV29-1	few
CASSLLVAGHYEQYF	TGTGCCAGCAGCTTGCTAGTCGCGGGACATTACGAGCAGTACTTC	TRBJ2-7	NA	TRBV5-6	NA
CASSSTQGATPLHF	TGTGCCAGCAGCTCAACACAGGGGGCAACACCCCTCCACTTT	TRBJ1-6	TRBD1	TRBV7-9	NA
CATSTGSRLEETQYF	TGTGCCACCAGCACAGGGTCACGCCTGGAAGAGACCCAGTACTTC	TRBJ2-5	NA	TRBV15	NA
CASTTRNEQFF	TGTGCCAGCACGACTAGGAATGAGCAGTTCTTC	TRBJ2-1	NA	TRBV2	NA
CASSIDKPQQTYEQYF	TGTGCCAGTAGTATAGATAAACCACAGCAGACCTACGAGCAGTACTTC	TRBJ2-7	NA	TRBV19	few
CSGGSNTEAFF	TGCAGCGGCGGGTCGAACACTGAAGCTTTCTTT	TRBJ1-1	NA	TRBV29-1	many
CASSSTRYEQFF	TGTGCCAGTAGTAGTACTAGGTATGAGCAGTTCTTC	TRBJ2-1	NA	TRBV19	NA
CASSRGGNTDTQYF	TGTGCCAGCAGTCGGGGGGGGAACACAGATACGCAGTATTTT	TRBJ2-3	TRBD2	TRBV3-1	few
CASSLAPQGYTEAFF	TGTGCCAGCAGCTTGGCGCCACAGGGGTACACTGAAGCTTTCTTT	TRBJ1-1	TRBD1	TRBV5-5	NA
CASSPDSDREEAFF	TGCGCCAGCAGCCCGGACTCGGACAGGGAAGAAGCTTTCTTT	TRBJ1-1	TRBD1	TRBV5-1	many
CASSFSRAPYNSPLHF	TGTGCCAGCAGTTTTTCCCGGGCCCCCTATAATTCACCCCTCCACTTT	TRBJ1-6	NA	TRBV28	many
CASSPGRGDKTNTEAFF	TGTGCCAGCTCACCCGGACGTGGGGATAAGACGAACACTGAAGCTTTCTTT	TRBJ1-1	NA	TRBV18	NA
CASSQALSHEQFF	TGCGCCAGCAGCCAAGCTTTGAGTCATGAGCAGTTCTTC	TRBJ2-1	NA	TRBV4-3	few
CASSESKGQMNTEAFF	TGCGCCAGCAGTGAGTCTAAGGGGCAGATGAACACTGAAGCTTTCTTT	TRBJ1-1	NA	TRBV10-1	few
CASSLARSRIANYGYTF	TGTGCCAGCAGCTTAGCTCGATCGAGGATAGCTAACTATGGCTACACCTTC	TRBJ1-2	NA	TRBV7-2	NA
CASSLNQGNTEAFF	TGTGCCAGCAGTTTAAACCAGGGTAACACTGAAGCTTTCTTT	TRBJ1-1	NA	TRBV12-3/TRBV12-4	NA
CATTPTVTTDTQYF	TGTGCCACTACCCCGACAGTCACCACAGATACGCAGTATTTT	TRBJ2-3	NA	TRBV11-2	many
CASSLVRLSSYNEQFF	TGTGCCAGCAGCTTGGTTAGGCTCAGCTCCTACAATGAGCAGTTCTTC	TRBJ2-1	NA	TRBV5-4	few
CASSSASGRRTDTQYF	TGTGCCAGCAGCTCCGCTAGCGGGAGACGCACAGATACGCAGTATTTT	TRBJ2-3	TRBD2	TRBV7-6	few
CASSLTSPSTEAFF	TGCGCCAGCAGCTTGACCAGCCCTTCTACTGAAGCTTTCTTT	TRBJ1-1	NA	TRBV5-1	NA
CASSFDSGYTF	TGTGCCAGCAGTTTCGATTCTGGCTACACCTTC	TRBJ1-2	NA	TRBV6-2/TRBV6-3	many
CASRGLSGVESDTQYF	TGTGCCAGCAGAGGCCTTAGCGGGGTAGAGTCAGATACGCAGTATTTT	TRBJ2-3	TRBD2	TRBV6-4	few
CASSEFYEQYF	TGTGCCAGCAGTGAATTCTACGAGCAGTACTTC	TRBJ2-7	NA	TRBV25-1	many
CASSLRKLAGVVQETQYF	TGTGCCAGCAGCTTACGGAAACTAGCGGGAGTGGTCCAAGAGACCCAGTACTTC	TRBJ2-5	TRBD2	TRBV7-9	few
CASRLDTYNEQFF	TGTGCCAGCAGGTTAGACACCTACAATGAGCAGTTCTTC	TRBJ2-1	NA	TRBV28	NA
CASSYSPIQNDEKLFF	TGTGCCAGCAGTTACTCCCCCATACAGAATGATGAAAAACTGTTTTTT	TRBJ1-4	NA	TRBV6-6	NA
CSGLASSSYEQYF	TGCAGCGGACTAGCGTCGAGCTCCTACGAGCAGTACTTC	TRBJ2-7	TRBD2	TRBV20-1	many
CASSPGRRNIQYF	TGTGCCAGCAGCCCGGGACGGAGAAACATTCAGTACTTC	TRBJ2-4	NA	TRBV12-3/TRBV12-4	few
CASRRTGLTGSYEQYF	TGTGCCAGTAGGCGAACGGGTTTGACAGGGTCCTACGAGCAGTACTTC	TRBJ2-7	TRBD1	TRBV19	few
CATRGRNYNEQFF	TGTGCCACCAGGGGGAGAAATTACAATGAGCAGTTCTTC	TRBJ2-1	NA	TRBV24-1	NA
CASSYLQGGTEAFF	TGTGCCAGCAGTTATTTACAGGGGGGAACTGAAGCTTTCTTT	TRBJ1-1	TRBD1	TRBV6-2/TRBV6-3	many
CVSSSSGGASYNSPLHF	TGTGTCAGCAGCAGCTCCGGGGGCGCCTCCTATAATTCACCCCTCCACTTT	TRBJ1-6	NA	TRBV7-6	NA
CASSLTKTGAQFF	TGTGCCAGCAGCTTGACTAAGACGGGGGCGCAGTTCTTC	TRBJ2-1	NA	TRBV6-2/TRBV6-3	many
CASSLDEGDQPQHF	TGCGCCAGCAGCTTGGATGAGGGGGATCAGCCCCAGCATTTT	TRBJ1-5	NA	TRBV5-1	few
CASSPREQETQYF	TGTGCCAGCAGCCCCAGGGAGCAAGAGACCCAGTACTTC	TRBJ2-5	NA	TRBV6-5	NA
CASNAQGLGTEAFF	TGTGCCAGCAATGCACAGGGGCTGGGCACTGAAGCTTTCTTT	TRBJ1-1	TRBD1	TRBV12-3/TRBV12-4	few
CASSFLVPPVRDTQYF	TGTGCCAGCAGCTTTCTAGTTCCCCCTGTAAGAGATACGCAGTATTTT	TRBJ2-3	NA	TRBV7-2	NA
CASSLDAGSLTQYF	TGTGCCAGCAGCTTAGATGCAGGGAGCTTGACCCAGTACTTC	TRBJ2-5	NA	TRBV11-2	NA
CSVAQGPGELFF	TGCAGCGTTGCCCAGGGGCCTGGGGAGCTGTTTTTT	TRBJ2-2	NA	TRBV29-1	many
CASSSQGHGELFF	TGTGCCAGCAGTTCTCAGGGGCACGGGGAGCTGTTTTTT	TRBJ2-2	NA	TRBV6-2/TRBV6-3	many
CASSLVSNPHNEQFF	TGTGCCAGCAGCTTGGTGTCGAATCCGCACAATGAGCAGTTCTTC	TRBJ2-1	NA	TRBV11-1	NA
CASSLASGTKNIQYF	TGTGCCAGCAGCTTAGCGTCAGGGACGAAAAACATTCAGTACTTC	TRBJ2-4	NA	TRBV7-8	NA
CASRPLGGGYGYTF	TGTGCCAGTAGGCCTCTTGGCGGCGGCTATGGCTACACCTTC	TRBJ1-2	NA	TRBV19	NA
CASSPTETGELFF	TGTGCCAGCAGCCCGACGGAAACCGGGGAGCTGTTTTTT	TRBJ2-2	NA	TRBV3-1	many
CSVDPSGLYNEQFF	TGCAGCGTTGACCCTAGCGGCCTTTACAATGAGCAGTTCTTC	TRBJ2-1	TRBD2	TRBV29-1	many
CASSFSGASGYGYTF	TGTGCCAGCAGCTTTTCGGGGGCGAGCGGCTATGGCTACACCTTC	TRBJ1-2	NA	TRBV7-9	few
CASSPKPGVAYYNEQFF	TGCGCCAGCAGCCCAAAACCCGGAGTTGCCTATTACAATGAGCAGTTCTTC	TRBJ2-1	NA	TRBV4-3	few
CASSTGDYGRDEQYF	TGTGCCAGTAGTACGGGTGACTACGGTCGCGACGAGCAGTACTTC	TRBJ2-7	NA	TRBV19	few
CASSPGPPYEQYF	TGTGCCAGCAGCCCGGGACCCCCCTACGAGCAGTACTTC	TRBJ2-7	NA	TRBV3-1	NA